A single sample is the source of the 2 T cell receptor beta chains below, sequenced in a study of cytomegalovirus exposure and HLA in healthy donors. PCR involved 60 Vbeta and 13 Jbeta primers. Clones were sequenced by immunoSEQ multiplex PCR, and TCRdb holds only the in-frame ones, with some missing. This sample has 120,000 or so clones, with under 85% found just once. Sequencing input: PBMCs. These receptors originate from a woman aged 50 to 65 in good health and CMV-seropositive.

This clone was recorded a few times. J is TRBJ1-2 and V is TRBV7-2, with D uncertain. Germline V lookup: CDR1 SGHTA, CDR2 FQGNSA. The V gene lost 1 base and the J gene lost 7 bases, with 13 bases spanning the gap. This CDR3 has 14 residues. The CDR3 nucleotides are TGTGCCAGCAGCTTAGACGGGTCCGCGCGTGGCTACACCTTC. Its translation: CASSLDGSARGYTF.

V gene TRBV7-2 combines with J gene TRBJ2-2; the D gene is possibly TRBD1 (5 bases). Looked up from germline, CDR1 is SGHTA and CDR2 is FQGNSA. This CDR3 has 15 amino acids. V was clipped by 4 bases and J by 3 bases, with 12 bases between them. CDR3 DNA sequence: TGTGCCAGCAGCTGGTCGGACACTGACACCGGGGAGCTGTTTTTT. Its translation: CASSWSDTDTGELFF.